This T cell receptor beta chain was identified during a study of CD8 T cells in ankylosing spondylitis. General study results and limits: Previously reported in reactive arthritis synovial fluid and blood were some of the motif variants.

TCRdb independently ran MiXCR on the 5' RACE reads; one entry per CDR3 protein. The sample shows 250,000 to 350,000 distinct CDR3 sequences, around 20% of them seen only once. Notes on this clonotype: Its specificity is unknown.

Trimming cost V 1 base and J 0 bases, with 7 bases left between them. The CDR3 contains 16 residues. Germline values: CDR1 MDHEN, CDR2 SYDVKM. This rearrangement joins TRBV28 to TRBJ2-6; D is unresolved. The origin of this receptor is a female donor with ankylosing spondylitis or in good health (not recorded which). Sequencing was performed on blood, either unsorted or a sorted T cell fraction (not recorded which). In DNA form, the CDR3 reads TGTGCCAGCAGTTTATCTATCCCCTCTGGGGCCAACGTCCTGACTTTC. This gives the protein CASSLSIPSGANVLTF. Full variable domain (missing parts from reference TRBV28 and TRBJ2-6): DVKVTQSSRYLVKRTGEKVFLECVQDMDHENMFWYRQDPGLGLRLIYFSYDVKMKEKGDIPEGYSVSREKKERFSLILESASTNQTSMYLCASSLSIPSGANVLTFGAGSRLTVL.